This TCR beta chain is drawn from a study of T cell repertoires in cytomegalovirus infection (dated by TCRdb to the late 2010s). About the full investigation: The peptide stimulations were aimed at well-studied HLA-B-restricted epitopes as well as recently identified HLA-C-restricted CMV epitopes, whose presentation resists viral immunomodulation. The HLA type of each donor mattered for the analysis, because public TCR beta signatures pointed to carriage of CMV infection along with the matching HLA type.

The sequencer listed for this sample is Illumina HiSeq 1500. The public reads were reanalyzed by TCRdb: fastp trimming at Q25, MiXCR alignment, in-frame beta chains only. Merged by CDR3 protein, the rows form single entries marked with the most common genes and DNA. The sample includes 600,000 to 700,000 distinct CDR3 sequences, with roughly 33% observed a single time. In total, the top ten clones hold around a sixth of the sample. This clonotype was recorded a few times. Its antigen target is currently unknown. One base away there is no much larger clone; base qualities are not given. The full study reports these points: The ex vivo response was dominated by HLA-C-restricted CMV-specific TCR beta clonotypes, which also provided the single most frequent clonotype in two of eight donors. In both this cohort and an independent cohort of under 450 donors, the cumulative frequency of public TCR beta family members distinguished carriers of CMV infection plus the relevant HLA type.

Including cysteine and phenylalanine, the CDR3 has 17 amino acids. Here the CDR3 DNA is all that survives: 51 bases in frame from base 1. Trimming accounts for 4 bases at V and 6 bases at J, while the number of junction bases matched to no gene is 9. The germline V gene sets CDR1 to SGHRS and CDR2 to YFSETQ. The treatment or condition tag for this specimen amounts to: in vitro stimulation with specific CMV peptide epitopes to enrich CMV-specific T cells. The chain uses TRBV5-1 and TRBJ2-1; 14 junctional bases match TRBD2. The source material was cultured PBMCs, sampled from culture after CMV antigen stimulation. The TCR was taken from a human donor in good health (CMV status not recorded). Some clones in this sample may be carry-over from other donors' samples. The sequenced DNA: TGCGCCAGCAGCACGGGACTAGCGGGGGATCTTCGCAATGAGCAGTTCTTC. Its protein is CASSTGLAGDLRNEQFF.